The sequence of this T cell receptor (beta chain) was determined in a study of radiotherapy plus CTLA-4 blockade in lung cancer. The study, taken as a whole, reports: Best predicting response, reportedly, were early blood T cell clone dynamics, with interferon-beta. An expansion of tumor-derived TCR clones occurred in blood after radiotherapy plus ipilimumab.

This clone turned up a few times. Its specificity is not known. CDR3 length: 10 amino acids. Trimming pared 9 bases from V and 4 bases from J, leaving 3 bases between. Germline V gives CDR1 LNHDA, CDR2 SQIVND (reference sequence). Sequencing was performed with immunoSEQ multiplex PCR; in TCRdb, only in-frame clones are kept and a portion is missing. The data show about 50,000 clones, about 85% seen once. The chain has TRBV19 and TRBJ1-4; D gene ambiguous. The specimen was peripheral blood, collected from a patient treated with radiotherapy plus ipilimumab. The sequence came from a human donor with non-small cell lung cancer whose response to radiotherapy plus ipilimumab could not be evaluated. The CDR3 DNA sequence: TGTGCCAGCGGTAATGAAAAACTGTTTTTT. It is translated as CASGNEKLFF. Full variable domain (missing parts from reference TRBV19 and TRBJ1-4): DGGITQSPKYLFRKEGQNVTLSCEQNLNHDAMYWYRQDPGQGLRLIYYSQIVNDFQKGDIAEGYSVSREKKESFPLTVTSAQKNPTAFYLCASGNEKLFFGSGTQLSVL.